This T cell receptor (beta chain) originates from a study of T cells in Graves' hyperthyroidism and ophthalmopathy. Study in general: Once the initial diagnosis was made, peripheral blood was obtained before any treatment.

RNA transcripts gave rise to amplified TCR beta CDR3 regions. HTBI primers were employed in a first-round RT-PCR of the TCR CDR3. TCRdb analysed the multiplex PCR reads with MiXCR anew, one entry per CDR3 protein. The sample records 650,000 to 850,000 distinct CDR3 sequences, approximately 19% being singletons. Germline CDR1 reads SGHVS; CDR2 reads FQNEAQ. Trimming removed 0 bases at V and 3 bases at J, with 12 bases between. CDR3 length: 15 residues. The specimen sequenced was blood. The chain carries TRBV7-8 and TRBJ2-7; D is ambiguous. This TCR came from a woman in her forties or fifties with Graves' hyperthyroidism that later progressed to Graves' ophthalmopathy. This CDR3 reads CASSLAPGQFYEQYF. The CDR3 coding sequence is TGTGCCAGCAGCTTAGCCCCGGGCCAGTTCTACGAGCAGTACTTC.